What follows describes a single T cell receptor beta chain. The target antigen is unknown. This entry comes from a study of T cell repertoires in cytomegalovirus infection. The overall study: Shared public TCR beta signatures pointed to both CMV infection and a matching HLA type.

Findings and limits, study-wide: There were HLA-C-restricted CMV-specific TCR beta clonotypes dominating the ex vivo response.

Germline assignment: CDR1 MNHEY and CDR2 SVGEGT. The CDR3 length is 14 residues. Trimming stripped 2 bases from V and 6 bases from J, with 13 bases between. TCRdb called the reads again in MiXCR, with one record for every CDR3 protein. Of about 260,000 distinct CDR3 sequences listed, approximately 10% were seen once; the top ten hold about 14%. Sequenced input: PBMCs. The genes are TRBV6-2 or TRBV6-3 and TRBJ1-2, with D uncertain. This clonotype originated in a human donor in good health (CMV status not recorded). Some clones in this sample may be carry-over from other donors' samples. The CDR3 DNA is TGTGCCAGCAGTTACCTTTCGGAGTACGATGGCTACACCTTC. It yields the protein CASSYLSEYDGYTF.